This passage covers 15 T cell receptor beta chains from one sample sequenced in a study of T cells in Graves' hyperthyroidism and ophthalmopathy. Amplification yielded TCR beta CDR3 regions, with RNA transcripts as the source. TCR CDR3 regions were first amplified by RT-PCR with HTBI primers. TCRdb redid the calling of the multiplex PCR reads with MiXCR, one entry per CDR3 protein. The sample records approximately 700,000 distinct CDR3 sequences, less than 20% being singletons. Sequencing used blood. The receptors were gathered from a man younger than 30 with Graves' hyperthyroidism.

This chain joins TRBV27 and TRBJ2-7; unclear D gene. This CDR3 has 14 residues. Looked up from germline, CDR1 is MNHEY and CDR2 is SMNVEV (reference sequence). V gave up 5 bases and J gave up 6 bases, with 17 bases separating them. For the CDR3, the DNA is TGTGCCAGCAGTAATGGGCCCCTCGCTCTCGAGCAGTACTTC. Its translation: CASSNGPLALEQYF.

There are a few counts of this clonotype. This rearrangement joins TRBV19 to TRBJ2-2; D possibly corresponds to TRBD1 (5 bases). Germline loops: CDR1 LNHDA, CDR2 SQIVND (reference sequence). The V end lost 6 bases, the J end lost 1 base, and 12 bases lay between the germline ends. The CDR3 is 15 amino acids. For the CDR3, the DNA is TGTGCCAGTAGCCCCTGGGGCCAGAACACCGGGGAGCTGTTTTTT. Its protein is CASSPWGQNTGELFF.

This clonotype was seen a handful of times. This chain's CDR3 is CAWSSSARETQYF. In nucleotides, the CDR3 is TGTGCCTGGAGTTCTAGCGCCCGAGAGACCCAGTACTTC. The chain couples TRBV30 to TRBJ2-5; D possibly corresponds to TRBD2 (6 bases). With 2 bases removed from V and 4 bases from J, the gap between germline ends came to 11 bases. CDR3 length: 13 amino acids. In germline, CDR1 is GTSNPN, CDR2 SVGIG (reference sequence).

The chain employs TRBV4-1 and TRBJ2-7; 8 nucleotides align to TRBD1. This CDR3 is 16 amino acids long. V lost 3 bases to trimming and J lost 2 bases; unmatched junction nucleotides: 9. The germline V gene has CDR1 MGHRA and CDR2 YSYEKL. The CDR3 nucleotides read TGCGCCAGCAGCCACAACTTCGGGACAGGAGCCTACGAGCAGTACTTC. Amino acids: CASSHNFGTGAYEQYF.

There are many counts of this clonotype. The rearrangement links TRBV19 to TRBJ2-7; 8 nucleotides match TRBD1. Germline trimming cut 4 bases from V and 2 bases from J; bases unmatched to any gene: 4. The CDR3 covers 14 residues. CDR1 and CDR2 from the germline V gene are LNHDA and SQIVND (reference sequence). The CDR3 loop reads CASSTDRGPYEQYF. The CDR3 DNA sequence: TGTGCCAGTAGTACAGACAGGGGACCCTACGAGCAGTACTTC. Complete variable domain (other parts from reference TRBV19 and TRBJ2-7): DGGITQSPKYLFRKEGQNVTLSCEQNLNHDAMYWYRQDPGQGLRLIYYSQIVNDFQKGDIAEGYSVSREKKESFPLTVTSAQKNPTAFYLCASSTDRGPYEQYFGPGTRLTVT.

At least ten counts were recorded for this clonotype. The rearrangement links TRBV12-3 or TRBV12-4 to TRBJ1-2; no clear D. Deletions cut 3 bases from V and 5 bases from J, with 10 bases between. The CDR3 loop spans 13 amino acids. The CDR3 nucleotides read TGTGCCAGCAGTTTTAGACGGTCATATGGCTACACCTTC. Translating gives CASSFRRSYGYTF.

In this sample, this clonotype turned up once. The gene calls are TRBV4-3 and TRBJ2-7, with no clear D. Trimming stripped 0 bases from V and 3 bases from J, with 12 bases between. Germline V CDR1 and CDR2: LGHNA, YSLEER. The CDR3 runs 15 residues. The CDR3 spells CASSQDQTGIYEQYF. For the CDR3, the DNA is TGCGCCAGCAGCCAAGATCAGACGGGTATCTACGAGCAGTACTTC.

This clonotype was detected only a few times. The chain has TRBV11-3 and TRBJ2-1; D not resolved. V lost 5 bases to trimming and J lost 10 bases, with 15 bases between them. Per the germline V gene, CDR1 is SGHNT and CDR2 is YENEEA. The CDR3 is 13 amino acids. CDR3 region: CASSRGWRREQFF. In DNA form, the CDR3 reads TGTGCCAGCAGCCGAGGATGGAGAAGGGAGCAGTTCTTC.

The sample holds a few counts of this clonotype. The CDR3 nucleotides are TGTGCCAGCAGTTTCTCGACAGGGGGTAATTCACCCCTCCACTTT. This sequence encodes CASSFSTGGNSPLHF. The gene calls are TRBV12-3 or TRBV12-4 and TRBJ1-6; 9 positions agree with TRBD1. After removal of 3 bases from V and 6 bases from J, the junction contained 3 bases not matched to a gene. The CDR3 is made up of 15 amino acids.

This clonotype was seen ten or more times. V gene TRBV2 combines with J gene TRBJ2-1; D is possibly TRBD2 (5 bases). V lost 4 bases and J 5 bases, leaving 9 bases between the germline ends. CDR3 length: 13 residues. Germline lookup yields CDR1 SNHLY and CDR2 FYNNEI. Here the CDR3 DNA reads TGTGCCAGCAGTGTCCGGGAAAACAATGAGCAGTTCTTC. It codes for CASSVRENNEQFF. Variable domain in full (rest from reference TRBV2 and TRBJ2-1): EPEVTQTPSHQVTQMGQEVILRCVPISNHLYFYWYRQILGQKVEFLVSFYNNEISEKSEIFDDQFSVERPDGSNFTLKIRSTKLEDSAMYFCASSVRENNEQFFGPGTRLTVL.

This clonotype came up a few times. CDR3: CASSRPKLAGVAGANVLTF. CDR3 coding DNA: TGTGCCAGCAGCCGACCGAAACTAGCGGGTGTGGCTGGGGCCAACGTCCTGACTTTC. V and J are TRBV7-9 and TRBJ2-6; TRBD2 agrees at 9 bases. This CDR3 comprises 19 residues. The germline CDR1 and CDR2 sequences are SEHNR and FQNEAQ (reference sequence). The ends lost 5 bases at V and 2 bases at J; junction bases unmatched: 13.

This clonotype was seen a single time. The chain recombines TRBV7-8 with TRBJ1-2; a possible D gene is TRBD1 (5 bases). This CDR3 is built from 15 residues. Germline-derived CDR1 and CDR2 are SGHVS and FQNEAQ. V was clipped by 1 base and J by 4 bases, with 13 bases between them. The CDR3 DNA sequence: TGTGCCAGCAGCTTAGTTTCGGGGGGAGCCTATGGCTACACCTTC. Translation gives CASSLVSGGAYGYTF.

The rearrangement uses TRBV4-1 and TRBJ2-2; D is uncertain. CDR1 and CDR2 (germline): MGHRA, YSYEKL. This CDR3 spans 14 amino acids. Trimming took off 4 bases at V and 4 bases at J, with 10 bases between the two ends. CDR3: CASSRSELTGELFF. In DNA form, the CDR3 reads TGCGCCAGCAGCCGAAGTGAGCTCACCGGGGAGCTGTTTTTT.

This clonotype was observed a handful of times. The CDR3 region is CASTPSGRTDTQYF. DNA of the CDR3: TGTGCCAGCACCCCTAGCGGGAGGACAGATACGCAGTATTTT. V gene TRBV9 combines with J gene TRBJ2-3; 11 bases match TRBD2. Unmatched junction bases numbered 3, after V lost 6 bases and J lost 3 bases. The CDR3 is made up of 14 amino acids. The germline CDR1 and CDR2 sequences are SGDLS and YYNGEE.

The table lists this clonotype with a count of one. The chain uses TRBV6-5 and TRBJ2-6; D is possibly TRBD2 (6 bases). CDR3 length equals 17 residues. The V gene lost 0 bases and the J gene lost 0 bases, with 9 bases spanning the gap. CDR1 is MNHEY and CDR2 is SVGAGI in the germline V gene. CDR3 residues: CASSYSAGSSGANVLTF. The CDR3 DNA is TGTGCCAGCAGTTACTCTGCGGGAAGCTCTGGGGCCAACGTCCTGACTTTC.